This T cell receptor (beta chain) was recorded in a study of breast tumors, draining lymph nodes, adjacent tissues. Breast cancer patients provided tissue from their axillary draining lymph nodes. Trimming stripped 8 bases from V and 5 bases from J, with 13 bases between. This CDR3 spans 14 amino acids. Germline CDR1 and CDR2: MNHNS and SASEGT. Study results and limitations: Tumor T cell lymph node origin was a supported hypothesis, not proven.

This clonotype was seen repeatedly, ten times or more. What it recognizes is unknown. Using its own MiXCR run on the multiplex PCR reads, TCRdb lists one record per CDR3 protein. This table has over 150,000 distinct CDR3 sequences, 25% to 40% appearing once. The sample consisted of axillary lymph node tissue. This TCR came from a female donor with breast cancer. Some clones in this sample may be carry-over from other donors' samples. This chain uses TRBV6-1 with TRBJ1-6, with D tentatively TRBD1 (6 bases). The CDR3 here is CASSGQINNSPLHF. The CDR3 DNA follows: TGTGCCAGCTCTGGACAGATCAATAATTCACCCCTCCACTTT.